This is a list of T cell receptor beta chains from one sample in a study of radiation and T cells in renal cell carcinoma. Only in-frame clones appear in the TCRdb table, and some are missing; sequencing was by immunoSEQ multiplex PCR. Of about 120,000 clones in the sample, around 82% were seen once. Sequenced here: blood, sampled from a patient whose treatment included radiotherapy and nephrectomy. These receptor sequences come from a man between 45 and 60 years old with renal cell carcinoma. CDR3s include the opening cysteine and the closing phenylalanine or tryptophan. The order of the fields is clone size, D gene, J gene, V gene, CDR3 length, CDR3 protein, CDR3 DNA. The D gene is left open where the match is weak. Clone size, where shown, is once, few, many, or a class for clones that have expanded.

>-|-|TRBJ2-5|TRBV7-9|14
CASSLRDKQGTQYF
TGTGCCAGCAGCTTAAGAGACAAGCAAGGGACCCAGTACTTC
>-|-|TRBJ2-7|TRBV5-4|14
CASSPDSYGGEQYF
TGTGCCAGCAGCCCAGATTCTTATGGCGGCGAGCAGTACTTC
>-|TRBD2|TRBJ2-1|TRBV6-1|15
CASSVLAAAYNEQFF
TGTGCCAGCAGTGTCCTAGCGGCCGCTTACAATGAGCAGTTCTTC
>-|-|TRBJ2-7|TRBV6-5|13
CASWEQGRDEQYF
TGTGCCAGCTGGGAACAGGGACGTGACGAGCAGTACTTC
>-|-|TRBJ2-5|TRBV2|14
CASSLSRAGETQYF
TGTGCCAGCAGTCTTAGTAGGGCCGGGGAGACCCAGTACTTC
>-|-|TRBJ1-2|TRBV6-4|17
CASSDSPPDSDNYGYTF
TGTGCCAGCAGTGACTCCCCCCCGGACAGCGATAACTATGGCTACACCTTC
>-|-|TRBJ1-1|TRBV5-1|15
CASSLTAHQGTEAFF
TGCGCCAGCAGCTTGACGGCCCACCAGGGGACTGAAGCTTTCTTT
>-|-|TRBJ2-7|TRBV28|12
CASSLRTVEQYF
TGTGCCAGCAGTTTGAGAACGGTCGAGCAGTACTTC
>once|-|TRBJ2-5|TRBV4-2|17
CASSRQDKGLPQETQYF
TGTGCCAGCAGCCGCCAAGACAAGGGCCTCCCCCAAGAGACCCAGTACTTC
>-|-|TRBJ1-4|TRBV28|16
CASSRPLGSFNEKLFF
TGTGCCAGCAGCCGCCCCTTGGGGTCATTTAATGAAAAACTGTTTTTT
>-|-|TRBJ1-1|TRBV20-1|10
CSVGWTEAFF
TGCAGTGTCGGTTGGACTGAAGCTTTCTTT
>-|-|TRBJ1-6|TRBV5-1|15
CASSLMGGSNSPLHF
TGCGCCAGCAGCTTGATGGGGGGTTCTAATTCACCCCTCCACTTT
>-|TRBD1|TRBJ1-1|TRBV27|15
CASSLLGTGVTEAFF
TGTGCCAGCAGTTTATTGGGGACAGGGGTCACTGAAGCTTTCTTT
>-|TRBD1|TRBJ1-3|TRBV30|17
CAWVTGDIPSFGNTIYF
TGTGCCTGGGTGACAGGGGATATCCCATCATTCGGAAACACCATATATTTT
>few|-|TRBJ1-2|TRBV30|12
CAWSGTGNRYTF
TGTGCCTGGAGTGGAACAGGGAATCGCTACACCTTC
>-|-|TRBJ1-2|TRBV4-1|15
CASSQRGQGGYGYTF
TGCGCCAGCAGCCAACGTGGGCAGGGCGGCTATGGCTACACCTTC
>-|TRBD1|TRBJ2-5|TRBV30|13
CAWSVQGAETQYF
TGTGCCTGGAGTGTTCAGGGGGCGGAGACCCAGTACTTC
>few|-|TRBJ1-1|TRBV20-1|10
CSAKGVEAFF
TGCAGTGCGAAAGGGGTTGAAGCTTTCTTT
>-|TRBD1|TRBJ2-3|TRBV7-9|15
CASSLRTGTTDTQYF
TGTGCCAGCAGCTTACGGACAGGGACCACAGATACGCAGTATTTT
>-|TRBD1|TRBJ2-5|TRBV30|14
CAWGRTGGVETQYF
TGTGCCTGGGGACGGACAGGGGGCGTGGAGACCCAGTACTTC
>-|-|TRBJ2-1|TRBV15|15
CATSKSWPDNNEQFF
TGTGCCACCAGCAAGTCGTGGCCGGACAACAATGAGCAGTTCTTC
>-|TRBD2|TRBJ2-7|TRBV7-6|14
CASSPREGPYEQYF
TGTGCCAGCAGCCCGCGGGAGGGCCCCTACGAGCAGTACTTC
>-|-|TRBJ2-5|TRBV19|12
CASSREQETQYF
TGTGCCAGTAGTAGGGAGCAAGAGACCCAGTACTTC
>-|TRBD2|TRBJ2-5|TRBV5-1|19
CASSFGERARGPGGETQYF
TGCGCCAGCAGCTTCGGGGAACGCGCCAGGGGACCGGGAGGGGAGACCCAGTACTTC
>-|-|TRBJ2-5|TRBV6-1|15
CASNIVGGYQETQYF
TGTGCCAGCAATATTGTGGGAGGTTACCAAGAGACCCAGTACTTC
>-|-|TRBJ2-2|TRBV7-2|15
CASTLAWGNTGELFF
TGTGCCAGCACCCTTGCCTGGGGGAACACCGGGGAGCTGTTTTTT
>once|-|TRBJ2-3|TRBV6-1|15
CASSEGLTFTDTQYF
TGTGCCAGCAGTGAAGGTCTCACTTTCACAGATACGCAGTATTTT
>-|-|TRBJ2-7|TRBV9|15
CASSVGGTFRSEQYF
TGTGCCAGCAGCGTAGGCGGGACGTTCCGATCCGAGCAGTACTTC
>-|TRBD1|TRBJ2-7|TRBV29-1|13
CSVGGTGDAEQYF
TGCAGCGTGGGGGGGACAGGGGATGCTGAGCAGTACTTC
>few|TRBD2|TRBJ2-1|TRBV2|17
CASSEAVWAGGPVEQFF
TGTGCCAGCAGCGAAGCTGTCTGGGCGGGGGGCCCCGTTGAGCAGTTCTTC